This T cell receptor beta chain was sequenced for a study of metastatic and nonmetastatic thyroid tumors. Whole-study context: It was across blood and tumor or nodule tissue from malignant and benign thyroid patients that repertoires were compared.

Original handling: A papillary thyroid cancer distant-metastasis classifier was built from CDR3 differences across clinicopathological groups. TCRdb reprocessed the PCR reads using MiXCR. The V and J calls were not made by the authors but by TCRdb's processing. The sample consists of some 90,000 clones, 8.6% of them appearing once. To note about this clone: Antigen specificity is unknown. This clone may be a read error of a much larger clone one base away. The same CDR3 is also encoded by other DNA sequences in this sample.

No treatment had been given to any patient before thyroid surgery. Trimming took 0 bases from V and 12 from J, leaving 13 bases between them. From germline, CDR1 is SGDLS and CDR2 YYNGEE. CDR3 length: 13 residues. Study-level results: For both blood and tumor, malignant thyroid tumors reportedly showed significantly higher TCR beta diversity than benign nodules did.

This clonotype originated in a female donor with papillary thyroid cancer or a benign thyroid nodule (not recorded which). Some clones in this sample may be carry-over from other donors' samples. V gene TRBV9 combines with J gene TRBJ2-1, with D perhaps TRBD2 (7 bases). Sequenced sample: blood. In nucleotides, the CDR3 is TGTGCCAGCAGCGTAGAGGGGGGGCAAACGCAGTTCTTC. Its protein is CASSVEGGQTQFF.